This passage covers 5 T cell receptor beta chains from one sample sequenced in a study of CD8 T cells in ankylosing spondylitis. General study points: Seemingly characteristic of ankylosing spondylitis blood was a TCR beta motif consisting of eight highly homologous variants.

Their antigen targets remain unknown. Using its own MiXCR run on the 5' RACE reads, TCRdb lists one record per CDR3 protein. The sample records over 400,000 distinct CDR3 sequences, roughly 27% being singletons. The sequenced sample consisted of blood, either unsorted or a sorted T cell fraction (not recorded which). These TCRs come from a male donor with ankylosing spondylitis.

J is TRBJ2-7 and V is TRBV12-3 or TRBV12-4, with unresolved D. There are 15 residues in the CDR3. V was clipped by 2 bases and J by 3 bases, with 14 bases between them. The CDR3 here is CASSLLADRFYEQYF. CDR3 bases: TGTGCCAGCAGTTTACTCGCCGACCGATTCTACGAGCAGTACTTC.

In its sample, this clonotype was seen a few times. The genes are TRBV2 and TRBJ2-2, with 7 bases fitting TRBD2. CDR1 is SNHLY and CDR2 is FYNNEI in the germline V gene. The CDR3 extends over 16 amino acids. Germline trimming cut 5 bases from V and 0 bases from J; bases unmatched to any gene: 6. In DNA form, the CDR3 reads TGTGCCAGCAGTCCCCAAGGACTAGCGAACACCGGGGAGCTGTTTTTT. This encodes CASSPQGLANTGELFF. The full variable domain, completed using reference TRBV2 and TRBJ2-2, is EPEVTQTPSHQVTQMGQEVILRCVPISNHLYFYWYRQILGQKVEFLVSFYNNEISEKSEIFDDQFSVERPDGSNFTLKIRSTKLEDSAMYFCASSPQGLANTGELFFGEGSRLTVL.

This clonotype was observed a handful of times. V and J are TRBV12-3 or TRBV12-4 and TRBJ1-1, with D unclear. The CDR3 has 11 amino acids. The V gene lost 6 bases and the J gene lost 8 bases, with 10 bases spanning the gap. CDR3 amino acids: CASSSSTEAFF. The DNA for the CDR3 is TGTGCCAGCAGCTCTAGCACGGAAGCTTTCTTT.

The chain has TRBV5-1 and TRBJ2-3; D is unclear. The germline gives CDR1 SGHRS, CDR2 YFSETQ. The CDR3 extends over 14 amino acids. V shed 5 bases and J shed 0 bases, with 10 bases lying between them. CDR3 protein: CASRPQESTDTQYF. In DNA form, the CDR3 reads TGCGCCAGCAGACCGCAGGAGAGCACAGATACGCAGTATTTT.

For the CDR3, the DNA is TGTGCCAGTAGTATATCAGTCGAGCAGTTCTTC. Translating it yields CASSISVEQFF. The chain links TRBV19 to TRBJ2-1; the D is unclear. The CDR3 consists of 11 residues. In germline, CDR1 is LNHDA, CDR2 SQIVND (reference sequence). Trimming removed 2 bases at V and 10 bases at J, with 6 bases between.